Below, 15 T cell receptor beta chains from the same sample are listed, as sequenced in a study of CXCR3-negative and CXCR3-positive naive CD8 T cells (dated by TCRdb to about 2019). This sample was sequenced with a NextSeq 550. The Human TCR Profiling Kit (MiLaboratory) was used to prepare UMI-labeled 5' RACE TRB cDNA libraries. After reprocessing by TCRdb, each CDR3 protein sequence is one entry, and no DNA is given. The sample's clone listing holds 100,000 to 150,000 distinct CDR3 sequences. Together, the top ten hold 0.45% to 0.6% of the sample. Sequencing was performed on naive CXCR3- CD8+ T cells from blood. Reading the label with the study, this specimen's cell subset or site is: CD45RO-CCR7+CD27+CD95- naive CD8+ T cells lacking CXCR3 (TNR3-). These receptors all come from a human donor in good health. Some clones in this sample may be carry-over from other donors' samples.

The gene calls are TRBV29-1 and TRBJ2-1; TCRdb outputs TRBD1, but without DNA this stays unchecked. The CDR3 extends over 14 amino acids. Germline assignment: CDR1 SQVTM and CDR2 ANQGSEA. The CDR3 sequence is CSVGDGAIYNEQFF.

The chain carries TRBV9 and TRBJ1-2; TCRdb returns TRBD1, unconfirmable since there is no DNA. CDR3 length: 15 amino acids. Looked up from germline, CDR1 is SGDLS and CDR2 is YYNGEE. The CDR3 is CASSVDKTGLYGYTF. The variable domain in full, completed from reference TRBV9 and TRBJ1-2, reads DSGVTQTPKHLITATGQRVTLRCSPRSGDLSVYWYQQSLDQGLQFLIQYYNGEERAKGNILERFSAQQFPDLHSELNLSSLELGDSALYFCASSVDKTGLYGYTFGSGTRLTVV.

This chain joins TRBV29-1 and TRBJ2-5; TCRdb returns TRBD1, unconfirmable since there is no DNA. Germline CDR1 is SQVTM and CDR2 is ANQGSEA. This CDR3 comprises 17 residues. The CDR3 sequence is CSVDGFTFKPGEETQYF.

The V and J genes are TRBV14 and TRBJ2-7. The CDR3 has 13 amino acids. Germline assignment: CDR1 SGHDN and CDR2 FVKESK. The chain's CDR3 is CASSQVVAYEQYF.

V and J are TRBV13 and TRBJ2-1; no DNA is available, so the TRBD2 call from TCRdb remains unchecked. The CDR3 is 15 amino acids. The germline V gene encodes CDR1 PRHDT and CDR2 FYEKMQ (reference sequence). The CDR3 region is CASSSGAGVYNEQFF.

The chain carries TRBV9 and TRBJ2-1; the D call of TRBD1 rests on TCRdb alone, since no DNA is present to check it. The CDR3 extends over 14 amino acids. The germline V gene encodes CDR1 SGDLS and CDR2 YYNGEE. CDR3 sequence reads: CASSPRVSYNEQFF.

The chain joins TRBV7-9 to TRBJ2-2; the TRBD1 assignment by TCRdb is unverifiable without DNA. CDR1 and CDR2 (germline): SEHNR, FQNEAQ (reference sequence). CDR3 length: 14 residues. CDR3: CASSDRDVTGELFF.

The chain employs TRBV4-2 and TRBJ1-4; the TRBD1 assignment by TCRdb is unverifiable without DNA. CDR3 length: 16 residues. CDR1 is LGHNA and CDR2 is YNFKEQ in the germline V gene. The chain's CDR3 is CASSQESRGTGEKLFF.

The chain recombines TRBV7-8 with TRBJ2-1; the TCRdb D gene call, TRBD1, has no DNA to confirm it. Looked up from germline, CDR1 is SGHVS and CDR2 is FQNEAQ. The length of the CDR3 is 13 residues. The CDR3 protein is CASSLFLRGEQFF.

The chain couples TRBV6-2 or TRBV6-3 to TRBJ2-7; without DNA, the TCRdb call of TRBD2 cannot be checked. The CDR3 is 14 residues long. CDR1 MNHEY and CDR2 SVGEGT come from the germline V gene. CDR3 amino acids: CASSSPRDSDQQYF.

This chain joins TRBV6-5 and TRBJ2-5; TCRdb gives TRBD2 as the D gene, but with no DNA this cannot be confirmed. Germline values: CDR1 MNHEY, CDR2 SVGAGI. The CDR3 is made up of 16 amino acids. The chain's CDR3 is CASSSLLTSGRETQYF.

The rearrangement links TRBV28 to TRBJ2-3; TCRdb lists TRBD1, though no DNA is available to test this call. The CDR3 loop spans 16 amino acids. CDR1 and CDR2 (germline): MDHEN, SYDVKM. The CDR3 sequence: CASSHSPGQGPDTQYF.

The V call is TRBV9, the J call TRBJ2-5; absent DNA, TCRdb's TRBD1 call cannot be checked. This CDR3 region has 15 residues. Germline lookup yields CDR1 SGDLS and CDR2 YYNGEE. CDR3 amino acids: CASSVEDRAKETQYF.

V is TRBV9 and J is TRBJ2-7; TCRdb lists TRBD1, though no DNA is available to test this call. Per germline, CDR1 SGDLS and CDR2 YYNGEE. CDR3 length: 14 residues. CDR3 sequence: CASSETGGGDEQYF.

The chain joins TRBV28 to TRBJ2-7. The CDR3 spans 12 residues. Germline CDR1 MDHEN, CDR2 SYDVKM. The CDR3: CASSRASYEQYF.